The 30 T cell receptor beta chains given below trace back to one sample, sequenced in a study of OX40 agonist ivuxolimab in advanced cancers. The table came from immunoSEQ multiplex PCR; TCRdb's copy has only in-frame clones and leaves some out. The sample holds roughly 76,000 clones, around nine tenths seen once. This specimen was CD4+ or CD8+ T cells sorted from blood, taken in a trial of the OX40 agonist ivuxolimab. The receptors were gathered from an adult with an advanced solid tumor such as melanoma, head and neck, liver or kidney cancer.

The sample holds one count of this clone. The chain combines TRBV11-2 with TRBJ2-2; D is unclear. CDR1 and CDR2 from the germline V gene are SGHAT and FQNNGV. V was pared by 5 bases and J by 6 bases, with 7 bases between. The CDR3 runs 12 residues. This chain's CDR3 is CASSRLPGELFF. Here the CDR3 DNA reads TGTGCCAGCAGCCGTCTCCCCGGGGAGCTGTTTTTT.

The J gene is TRBJ1-1, the V gene TRBV5-6, with D maybe TRBD1 (6 bases). The CDR3 consists of 17 residues. V was shortened by 3 bases and J by 1 base, with 19 bases between the two germline ends. The germline V gene encodes CDR1 SGHDT and CDR2 YYEEEE. CDR3 nucleotide sequence: TGTGCCAGCAGCTCCCCGAAGTCGGGGGCGCCGAACACTGAAGCTTTCTTT. Translating it yields CASSSPKSGAPNTEAFF.

The V call is TRBV13, the J call TRBJ2-3; 14 bases map to TRBD2. The J segment lost 2 bases and the V segment lost 3 bases, leaving 4 bases of the junction unmatched. Germline assignment: CDR1 PRHDT and CDR2 FYEKMQ (reference sequence). This CDR3 has 17 amino acids. The CDR3 nucleotides read TGTGCCAGCAGCTTGGGACTAGCGGGGGTAGCCACAGATACGCAGTATTTT. Protein sequence: CASSLGLAGVATDTQYF.

The chain carries TRBV27 and TRBJ2-1; 10 positions agree with TRBD2. Germline V lookup: CDR1 MNHEY, CDR2 SMNVEV (reference sequence). V shed 7 bases and J 4 bases; nucleotides not matched to a gene: 10. This CDR3 is built from 16 residues. CDR3 nucleotides: TGTGCCAGCATTCCTAGCGGGGGCCAAGTTTACAATGAGCAGTTCTTC. Amino acid sequence: CASIPSGGQVYNEQFF.

V is TRBV18 and J is TRBJ2-1; 9 bases line up with TRBD2. The V and J ends lost 3 bases and 5 bases, in that order; junction bases with no gene match: 8. CDR3 length: 16 amino acids. Per germline, CDR1 KGHSH and CDR2 LQKENI. CDR3 bases: TGTGCCAGCTCACCGCTCGGCGGGGGGGCGGACAATGAGCAGTTCTTC. Residues: CASSPLGGGADNEQFF. Full variable domain (remainder filled in from reference TRBV18 and TRBJ2-1): NAGVMQNPRHLVRRRGQEARLRCSPMKGHSHVYWYRQLPEEGLKFMVYLQKENIIDESGMPKERFSAEFPKEGPSILRIQQVVRGDSAAYFCASSPLGGGADNEQFFGPGTRLTVL.

The gene calls are TRBV2 and TRBJ2-7; TRBD1 agrees at 8 bases. Germline CDR1 SNHLY, CDR2 FYNNEI. The ends lost 8 bases at V and 4 bases at J; junction bases unmatched: 10. CDR3 length equals 14 residues. DNA for the CDR3: TGTGCCAGCGTAACGACAGGGGTTTCTTACGAGCAGTACTTC. It specifies CASVTTGVSYEQYF.

This sequence joins TRBV9 and TRBJ2-1; possible D gene TRBD2, 6 bases. Per germline, CDR1 SGDLS and CDR2 YYNGEE. This CDR3 has 14 residues. Trimming shortened V by 3 bases and J by 2 bases, and 9 bases separated the two germline ends. CDR3 in DNA: TGTGCCAGCAGCGACGGGGGAACCTACAATGAGCAGTTCTTC. Translation: CASSDGGTYNEQFF.

J is TRBJ2-3 and V is TRBV27; 13 nucleotides match TRBD2. This CDR3 has 18 residues. Trimming removed 0 bases from V and 2 bases from J; junction bases left unmatched: 5. Per the germline V gene, CDR1 is MNHEY and CDR2 is SMNVEV (reference sequence). The DNA of the CDR3 is TGTGCCAGCAGTTTATCCCAACTAGCGGGGGGGATCACAGATACGCAGTATTTT. Residues: CASSLSQLAGGITDTQYF.

This clone has just a few counts. V usage is TRBV11-2 and J usage is TRBJ2-1; D unresolved. The CDR3 runs to 14 residues. Trimming removed 3 bases at V and 8 bases at J, with 14 bases between. The V gene's germline CDR1 is SGHAT and CDR2 FQNNGV. The CDR3 DNA is TGTGCCAGCAGCTTCTTTTCCATGGCTGATGAGCAGTTCTTC. This sequence encodes CASSFFSMADEQFF.

V usage is TRBV5-4 and J usage is TRBJ1-2, with 11 bases matching TRBD1. The V segment lost 4 bases and the J segment 8 bases; nucleotides outside the gene matches: 10. CDR1 SGHNT and CDR2 YYREEE come from the germline V gene (reference sequence). The CDR3 consists of 15 residues. The CDR3 DNA follows: TGTGCCAGCAGCCTCGGGACAGGGGGGGTTCTCGGCTACACCTTC. Its protein product is CASSLGTGGVLGYTF.

The J gene is TRBJ2-1, the V gene TRBV27; D unclear. Germline V gene sequence: CDR1 MNHEY, CDR2 SMNVEV (reference sequence). The CDR3 is 15 amino acids. Deletions cut 5 bases from V and 3 bases from J, with 14 bases between. The CDR3 DNA sequence: TGTGCCAGCAGTCAGGACCGACCAATCTACAATGAGCAGTTCTTC. Protein product: CASSQDRPIYNEQFF.

This sequence joins TRBV9 and TRBJ2-2, with D hard to call. Trimming left V 3 bases short and J 1 base short, with 13 bases between. The germline V gene encodes CDR1 SGDLS and CDR2 YYNGEE. This CDR3 contains 16 residues. Written as DNA, the CDR3 is TGTGCCAGCAGCGGGCCCGGGTCCAGGAACACCGGGGAGCTGTTTTTT. Translating gives CASSGPGSRNTGELFF.

V is TRBV13 and J is TRBJ2-7; TRBD2 aligns across 9 bases. Germline CDR1 and CDR2: PRHDT and FYEKMQ (reference sequence). J lost 3 bases, V lost 5 bases, and 8 bases had no gene match. The CDR3 is made up of 15 amino acids. CDR3 region: CASSQKRGDVYEQYF. The CDR3 DNA follows: TGTGCCAGCAGCCAGAAGCGGGGGGACGTCTACGAGCAGTACTTC.

The V and J genes are TRBV7-6 and TRBJ2-5, with D tentatively TRBD1 (6 bases). Trimming took off 7 bases at V and 5 bases at J, with 17 bases between the two ends. CDR3 size: 14 residues. The germline V gene has CDR1 SGHVS and CDR2 FNYEAQ. The CDR3 sequence is CASTPLRGWETQYF. DNA of the CDR3: TGTGCCAGCACCCCCTTAAGGGGGTGGGAGACCCAGTACTTC.

The V and J genes are TRBV2 and TRBJ1-2; TRBD1 might be the D (5 bases). V was clipped by 6 bases and J by 2 bases, with 10 bases between them. The CDR3 covers 13 residues. Germline-derived CDR1 and CDR2 are SNHLY and FYNNEI. For the CDR3, the DNA is TGTGCCAGCAGGGGGACTCAAAACTATGGCTACACCTTC. This translates into CASRGTQNYGYTF.

The chain combines TRBV10-3 with TRBJ2-7; weak D call: TRBD1 (5 bases). This CDR3 is 15 amino acids long. Germline V CDR1 and CDR2: ENHRY, SYGVKD. V shed 1 base and J shed 6 bases, with 16 bases lying between them. The CDR3 sequence is CAISEYGAETSEQYF. The DNA for the CDR3 is TGTGCCATCAGTGAGTATGGGGCGGAGACCTCCGAGCAGTACTTC.

The chain links TRBV7-8 to TRBJ2-7; tentatively, D is TRBD2 (6 bases). The CDR3 extends over 13 amino acids. Trimming left V 1 base short and J 4 bases short, with 8 bases between. From germline, CDR1 is SGHVS and CDR2 FQNEAQ. The CDR3, as DNA: TGTGCCAGCAGCTTAGACCGGGGGTACGAGCAGTACTTC. This sequence encodes CASSLDRGYEQYF.

In regard to this clone: Sequence at one end of the junction differs from germline and may be a read error. The chain couples TRBV15 to TRBJ2-2; 9 nucleotides align to TRBD1. This CDR3 spans 14 amino acids. From germline, CDR1 is LNHNV and CDR2 YYDKDF (reference sequence). The CDR3 sequence: CATRGTGNPGELFF. The CDR3 region has the DNA TGTGCCACCCGGGGGACAGGGAACCCCGGGGAGCTGTTTTTT.

This chain uses TRBV7-9 with TRBJ1-2; D not resolved. CDR1 is SEHNR and CDR2 is FQNEAQ in the germline V gene (reference sequence). Trimming pared 5 bases from V and 2 bases from J, leaving 12 bases between. The CDR3 loop spans 14 amino acids. CDR3 DNA sequence: TGTGCCAGCAGCGTAGATGAGTTCAACTATGGCTACACCTTC. Translated, it gives CASSVDEFNYGYTF.

In its sample, this clone was seen once. The J gene is TRBJ1-1, the V gene TRBV19; TRBD1 might be the D (5 bases). The CDR3 runs 16 residues. Germline values: CDR1 LNHDA, CDR2 SQIVND (reference sequence). The V end lost 3 bases, the J end lost 0 bases, and 14 bases lay between the germline ends. This CDR3 is CASSISPRDLNTEAFF. CDR3 DNA: TGTGCCAGTAGTATCTCGCCCCGGGACCTGAACACTGAAGCTTTCTTT.

The rearrangement joins TRBV27 to TRBJ2-1, with 8 bases fitting TRBD2. From germline, CDR1 is MNHEY and CDR2 SMNVEV (reference sequence). The CDR3 runs 16 residues. The ends lost 5 bases at V and 5 bases at J; junction bases unmatched: 11. As DNA, the CDR3 is TGTGCCAGCAGTACCTCAGCGGGGGACCTTAACAATGAGCAGTTCTTC. It yields the protein CASSTSAGDLNNEQFF.

This chain uses TRBV7-9 with TRBJ2-2, with 7 bases aligning to TRBD1. The CDR3 extends over 15 amino acids. Looked up from germline, CDR1 is SEHNR and CDR2 is FQNEAQ (reference sequence). The J segment lost 1 base and the V segment lost 5 bases, leaving 4 bases of the junction unmatched. The DNA of the CDR3 is TGTGCCAGCAGCCCACAGGGGAGGAACACCGGGGAGCTGTTTTTT. This sequence encodes CASSPQGRNTGELFF. Full variable domain (outside the CDR3, taken from reference TRBV7-9 and TRBJ2-2): DTGVSQNPRHKITKRGQNVTFRCDPISEHNRLYWYRQTLGQGPEFLTYFQNEAQLEKSRLLSDRFSAERPKGSFSTLEIQRTEQGDSAMYLCASSPQGRNTGELFFGEGSRLTVL.

The chain is built from TRBV21-1 and TRBJ2-7; the D call of TRBD1 is as the table states it, not checked on the DNA. TRBV21-1 is shown as a pseudogene. The CDR3 totals 17 residues. Written as DNA, the CDR3 is TGTGCCAGCAGCAAATTCGAGGGACAGGCGGAGACCTGCGAGCAGTACTTC. It encodes CASSKFEGQAETCEQYF.

The rearrangement links TRBV30 to TRBJ2-7; 8 nucleotides line up with TRBD2. The CDR3 totals 12 residues. From germline, CDR1 is GTSNPN and CDR2 SVGIG (reference sequence). The V and J ends lost 7 bases and 4 bases, in that order; junction bases with no gene match: 6. CDR3 nucleotide sequence: TGTGCCTCTGAAGCGGGGGATTACGAGCAGTACTTC. It yields the protein CASEAGDYEQYF.

CDR3 in DNA: TGTGCCAGCAGTGAAAGACTAGCGGGGGGGCCGGAGACCCAGTACTTC. This sequence encodes CASSERLAGGPETQYF. This chain connects TRBV27 to TRBJ2-5, with TRBD2 matching over 14 bases. CDR1 is MNHEY and CDR2 is SMNVEV in the germline V gene (reference sequence). The CDR3 runs to 16 residues. Trimming cost V 5 bases and J 5 bases; bases outside gene matches: 7.

V usage is TRBV9 and J usage is TRBJ2-2; 9 nucleotides agree with TRBD1. The trim removed 4 bases at V and 6 bases at J, leaving 7 bases unmatched. The CDR3 spans 15 residues. Germline CDR1 and CDR2: SGDLS and YYNGEE. CDR3 DNA sequence: TGTGCCAGCAGCCCGAGGACAGGGGAGTCCGGGGAGCTGTTTTTT. Amino acids: CASSPRTGESGELFF.

The gene calls are TRBV29-1 and TRBJ2-3; the D is unclear. The CDR3 contains 13 residues. V was shortened by 1 base and J by 6 bases, with 11 bases between the two germline ends. Germline V gene sequence: CDR1 SQVTM, CDR2 ANQGSEA. CDR3 nucleotide sequence: TGCAGCGTTGAAGGGCTAGATGCTGATACGCAGTATTTT. Protein product: CSVEGLDADTQYF.

The J gene is TRBJ2-3, the V gene TRBV6-4; 14 bases line up with TRBD2. Germline V gene data show CDR1 as MRHNA and CDR2 as SNTAGT. There are 16 residues in the CDR3. V gave up 2 bases and J gave up 4 bases; unmatched junction bases: 2. CDR3 residues: CASSDGTSGGADTQYF. In DNA form, the CDR3 reads TGTGCCAGCAGTGACGGGACTAGCGGGGGTGCAGATACGCAGTATTTT.

The gene calls are TRBV27 and TRBJ2-3; tentatively, D is TRBD1 or TRBD2 (5 bases each). V lost 1 base and J 2 bases, leaving 16 bases between the germline ends. In germline, CDR1 is MNHEY, CDR2 SMNVEV (reference sequence). The CDR3 has 17 residues. CDR3 region: CASSLWGAIGTTDTQYF. The CDR3 DNA follows: TGTGCCAGCAGTTTATGGGGAGCCATAGGGACCACAGATACGCAGTATTTT.

The chain couples TRBV6-4 to TRBJ2-3; a possible D gene is TRBD2 (6 bases). The V gene lost 8 bases and the J gene lost 1 base, with 10 bases spanning the gap. In germline, CDR1 is MRHNA, CDR2 SNTAGT. This CDR3 comprises 13 residues. CDR3 sequence: CASGGTGTDTQYF. Written as DNA, the CDR3 is TGTGCCAGCGGGGGGACCGGCACAGATACGCAGTATTTT.